What follows is one T cell receptor (beta chain) and its context. The data were produced by immunoSEQ multiplex PCR, yet TCRdb's version contains in-frame clones alone and is incomplete. The sample records tens of thousands of clones, almost 95% being singletons. This specimen comes from a study of T cell changes during pregnancy in multiple sclerosis. Germline CDR1 LNHNV, CDR2 YYDKDF (reference sequence). This CDR3 spans 16 amino acids. Trimming removed 3 bases from V and 1 base from J; junction bases left unmatched: 5. Here the sequenced sample was CD8+ T cells from peripheral blood mononuclear cells, taken in the third trimester of pregnancy. The TCR comes from a female donor in good health, enrolled as a control in a pregnancy study. The chain links TRBV15 to TRBJ2-5, with 10 positions matching TRBD2. The CDR3 DNA reads TGTGCCACCAGCAGCCCACTAGCGGGGCGCCAAGAGACCCAGTACTTC. Translation gives CATSSPLAGRQETQYF.